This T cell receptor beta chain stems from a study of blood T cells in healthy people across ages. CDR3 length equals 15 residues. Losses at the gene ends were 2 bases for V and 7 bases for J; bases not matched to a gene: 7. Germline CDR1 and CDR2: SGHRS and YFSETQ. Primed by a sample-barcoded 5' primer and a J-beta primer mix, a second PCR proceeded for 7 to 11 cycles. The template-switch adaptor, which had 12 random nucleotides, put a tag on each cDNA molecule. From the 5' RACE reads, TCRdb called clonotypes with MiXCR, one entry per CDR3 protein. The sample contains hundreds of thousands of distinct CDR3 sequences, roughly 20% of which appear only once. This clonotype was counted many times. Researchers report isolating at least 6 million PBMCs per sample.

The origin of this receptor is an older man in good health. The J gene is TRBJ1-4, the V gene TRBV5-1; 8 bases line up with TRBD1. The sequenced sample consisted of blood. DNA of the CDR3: TGCGCCAGCAGCTTAGATGACAGGGGTGGTGAAAAACTGTTTTTT. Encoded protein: CASSLDDRGGEKLFF.